The T cell receptor (beta chain) under discussion was sequenced for a study of immune cell composition in non-small cell lung cancer. The normal lung sample lay at least 3 cm, and maximally far, from the tumour. Genomic DNA came from frozen unsorted single-cell suspensions. Study-wide points: Clones >0.5% enriched in tumour were rarer in adenocarcinoma (roughly 33%) than squamous (about 80%).

Comments on this clone: Antigen: not known.

The data were produced by immunoSEQ multiplex PCR, yet TCRdb's version contains in-frame clones alone and is incomplete. The sample shows 3,000 to 3,500 clones, approximately 72% of them seen only once. The CDR3 loop spans 12 amino acids. Germline CDR1 is MNHNY and CDR2 is SVGAGI (reference sequence). V lost 6 bases and J lost 4, with 7 bases in between. Material for sequencing was non-adjacent lung tissue. The J gene is TRBJ2-1, the V gene TRBV6-6; D gene ambiguous. This sequence originates from a human donor with non-small cell lung cancer. The DNA of the CDR3 is TGTGCCAGCAGCCGTCCTTACAATGAGCAGTTCTTC. Protein product: CASSRPYNEQFF.